Following are 19 T cell receptor beta chains from one sample sequenced in a study of blood T cell repertoires in COVID-19. Here immunoSEQ multiplex PCR was the method, and the copy in TCRdb shows in-frame clones only, minus some. Of some 150,000 clones listed, roughly 90% are singletons. Sample: PBMCs or T cells enriched from blood (not recorded which). The receptors come from a woman aged 25 to 45 with acute COVID-19.

The chain uses TRBV4-3 and TRBJ2-3; possible D gene TRBD2, 5 bases. The CDR3 is 17 amino acids. Trimming removed 0 bases at V and 5 bases at J, with 18 bases between. In germline, CDR1 is LGHNA, CDR2 YSLEER. The CDR3: CASSQEIEGAEGDTQYF. CDR3 in DNA: TGCGCCAGCAGCCAAGAGATCGAGGGAGCTGAGGGAGATACGCAGTATTTT.

The V call is TRBV28, the J call TRBJ1-1; 8 nucleotides line up with TRBD1. The CDR3 extends over 14 amino acids. With 6 bases clipped from V and 2 bases from J, the junction kept 5 bases outside the gene matches. Germline V gene sequence: CDR1 MDHEN, CDR2 SYDVKM. CDR3 bases: TGTGCCAGCAGGACAGGGGTGTATAACACTGAAGCTTTCTTT. Encoded protein: CASRTGVYNTEAFF.

The gene calls are TRBV9 and TRBJ1-6; 9 bases align to TRBD1. The trim removed 3 bases at V and 9 bases at J, leaving 7 bases unmatched. There are 15 residues in the CDR3. Germline assignment: CDR1 SGDLS and CDR2 YYNGEE. CDR3 sequence reads: CASSGGQGTSSPLHF. CDR3 in DNA: TGTGCCAGCAGCGGTGGACAGGGGACATCTTCACCCCTCCACTTT.

This clone was seen a handful of times. The J gene is TRBJ2-3, the V gene TRBV7-2; D is unclear. Germline V gene data show CDR1 as SGHTA and CDR2 as FQGNSA. V dropped 3 bases and J dropped 1 base, with 2 bases sitting between them. The CDR3 is made up of 12 amino acids. CDR3 amino acids: CASSFGTDTQYF. CDR3 nucleotide sequence: TGTGCCAGCAGCTTCGGCACAGATACGCAGTATTTT. Full variable domain (outside the CDR3, taken from reference TRBV7-2 and TRBJ2-3): GAGVSQSPSNKVTEKGKDVELRCDPISGHTALYWYRQSLGQGLEFLIYFQGNSAPDKSGLPSDRFSAERTGGSVSTLTIQRTQQEDSAVYLCASSFGTDTQYFGPGTRLTVL.

The V and J genes are TRBV6-5 and TRBJ1-2; 10 bases line up with TRBD1. V shed 6 bases and J 8 bases; nucleotides not matched to a gene: 6. The CDR3 length is 13 residues. Looked up from germline, CDR1 is MNHEY and CDR2 is SVGAGI. CDR3 region: CASSPGTGDGYTF. The CDR3 DNA sequence: TGTGCCAGCAGCCCCGGGACAGGGGACGGCTACACCTTC.

The rearrangement joins TRBV5-1 to TRBJ2-7; 9 positions agree with TRBD1. Germline CDR1 SGHRS, CDR2 YFSETQ. With 4 bases clipped from V and 3 bases from J, the junction kept 14 bases outside the gene matches. The CDR3 covers 17 residues. CDR3 bases: TGCGCCAGCAGCCCCCGGCCACCGGGACAGGGAATCTACGAGCAGTACTTC. Translation gives CASSPRPPGQGIYEQYF.

The chain uses TRBV7-2 and TRBJ1-2; TRBD1 agrees at 7 bases. CDR3 length: 14 residues. Germline V gives CDR1 SGHTA, CDR2 FQGNSA. With 1 base clipped from V and 2 bases from J, the junction kept 1 base outside the gene matches. CDR3: CASSLGQGNYGYTF. The CDR3 DNA reads as TGTGCCAGCAGCTTAGGACAGGGCAACTATGGCTACACCTTC.

This chain connects TRBV7-9 to TRBJ2-1; the match to TRBD1 covers 8 bases. The CDR3 is 15 residues long. Trimming took 5 bases from V and 8 from J; bases not matched to a gene: 11. Germline CDR1 and CDR2: SEHNR and FQNEAQ (reference sequence). CDR3 protein: CASSIRQGPGHEQFF. The DNA for the CDR3 is TGTGCCAGCAGCATCCGACAGGGGCCAGGCCATGAGCAGTTCTTC.

The J gene is TRBJ1-5, the V gene TRBV7-8; maybe TRBD1 (6 bases). This CDR3 is 17 amino acids long. Germline V gene lookup returns CDR1 SGHVS and CDR2 FQNEAQ. V was cut by 6 bases and J by 1 base, with 19 bases left in between. The chain's CDR3 is CASRVGTPDLSNQPQHF. The CDR3 DNA reads as TGTGCCAGCAGAGTCGGGACACCCGATCTAAGCAATCAGCCCCAGCATTTT.

The genes are TRBV10-3 and TRBJ1-3, with 9 positions matching TRBD1. Per germline, CDR1 ENHRY and CDR2 SYGVKD. The V gene end was trimmed by 0 bases and the J gene end by 2 bases; junction bases not matched to a gene: 2. The CDR3 is made up of 16 amino acids. Written as DNA, the CDR3 is TGTGCCATCAGTGAGTCCGGGACAGGGCCTGGAAACACCATATATTTT. Amino acid sequence: CAISESGTGPGNTIYF.

This CDR3 is CASSQGARGYGYTF. In nucleotides, the CDR3 is TGCGCCAGCAGCCAAGGGGCAAGGGGCTATGGCTACACCTTC. The chain employs TRBV4-3 and TRBJ1-2; perhaps TRBD1 as D (5 bases). The length of the CDR3 is 14 residues. Germline CDR1 is LGHNA and CDR2 is YSLEER. V lost 1 base to trimming and J lost 4 bases, with 10 bases between them.

This chain connects TRBV14 to TRBJ2-7, with a possible D match to TRBD2 (6 bases). This CDR3 comprises 15 residues. Germline loops: CDR1 SGHDN, CDR2 FVKESK. V lost 2 bases, J lost 2 bases, and 13 bases lay in between. In nucleotides, the CDR3 is TGTGCCAGCAGCCAACTAGGGCGGGGTCCCTACGAGCAGTACTTC. Translation: CASSQLGRGPYEQYF. Full variable domain (outside the CDR3, taken from reference TRBV14 and TRBJ2-7): EAGVTQFPSHSVIEKGQTVTLRCDPISGHDNLYWYRRVMGKEIKFLLHFVKESKQDESGMPNNRFLAERTGGTYSTLKVQPAELEDSGVYFCASSQLGRGPYEQYFGPGTRLTVT.

This clone was recorded a few times. The V gene is TRBV13, the J gene TRBJ1-1; 7 bases are a match to TRBD1. The CDR3 contains 12 residues. CDR1 is PRHDT and CDR2 is FYEKMQ in the germline V gene (reference sequence). Unmatched junction bases numbered 8, after V lost 11 bases and J lost 5 bases. CDR3 sequence (DNA): TGTGCCGCCAGCCAGGGGGAGACTGAAGCTTTCTTT. This translates into CAASQGETEAFF.

The table lists this clone with a few counts. V gene TRBV9 combines with J gene TRBJ2-3; TRBD2 agrees at 7 bases. The CDR3 consists of 17 residues. V lost 1 base to trimming and J lost 5 bases; unmatched junction nucleotides: 13. CDR1 SGDLS and CDR2 YYNGEE come from the germline V gene. The DNA for the CDR3 is TGTGCCAGCAGCGTATCCAAAAGCGGGATTCTCGTAGATACGCAGTATTTT. Translation: CASSVSKSGILVDTQYF.

The V gene is TRBV11-2, the J gene TRBJ1-5; 7 nucleotides align to TRBD1. CDR1 is SGHAT and CDR2 is FQNNGV in the germline V gene. Losses at the gene ends were 1 base for V and 7 bases for J; bases not matched to a gene: 7. The CDR3 runs 15 residues. The CDR3 DNA follows: TGTGCCAGCAGCTTAGGGGGGACAGCCGTGCAGCCCCAGCATTTT. Translation gives CASSLGGTAVQPQHF.

The CDR3 DNA reads TGTGCCAGCAGTCGAGAGTGGACAGGGGGCTTCTACGAGCAGTACTTC. Protein product: CASSREWTGGFYEQYF. The J gene is TRBJ2-7, the V gene TRBV6-6; TRBD1 matches at 11 bases. V lost 5 bases, J lost 3 bases, and 9 bases stayed unmatched. CDR1 and CDR2 from the germline V gene are MNHNY and SVGAGI (reference sequence). CDR3 length equals 16 residues.

This clone was counted once. The V and J genes are TRBV27 and TRBJ1-4; a weak D match, TRBD1 (5 bases). This CDR3 is 15 amino acids long. Germline V gene data show CDR1 as MNHEY and CDR2 as SMNVEV (reference sequence). V was cut by 2 bases and J by 2 bases, with 9 bases left in between. The chain's CDR3 is CASSLQGWTNEKLFF. The CDR3 nucleotides read TGTGCCAGCAGTTTACAGGGATGGACTAATGAAAAACTGTTTTTT.

J is TRBJ2-3 and V is TRBV5-4, with 7 bases fitting TRBD1. Germline V lookup: CDR1 SGHNT, CDR2 YYREEE (reference sequence). Unmatched junction bases numbered 16, after V lost 0 bases and J lost 6 bases. The CDR3 is made up of 18 amino acids. CDR3 amino acids: CASSLGPYGTAKGDTQYF. CDR3 sequence (DNA): TGTGCCAGCAGCTTGGGGCCCTATGGGACAGCGAAGGGGGATACGCAGTATTTT.

The chain uses TRBV19 and TRBJ2-1, with D unresolved. Trimming took 3 bases from V and 0 from J, leaving 9 bases between them. The CDR3 covers 15 residues. Germline V lookup: CDR1 LNHDA, CDR2 SQIVND (reference sequence). The CDR3 loop is CASSMLPSSYNEQFF. In DNA, the CDR3 is TGTGCCAGTAGTATGTTGCCGAGCTCCTACAATGAGCAGTTCTTC.